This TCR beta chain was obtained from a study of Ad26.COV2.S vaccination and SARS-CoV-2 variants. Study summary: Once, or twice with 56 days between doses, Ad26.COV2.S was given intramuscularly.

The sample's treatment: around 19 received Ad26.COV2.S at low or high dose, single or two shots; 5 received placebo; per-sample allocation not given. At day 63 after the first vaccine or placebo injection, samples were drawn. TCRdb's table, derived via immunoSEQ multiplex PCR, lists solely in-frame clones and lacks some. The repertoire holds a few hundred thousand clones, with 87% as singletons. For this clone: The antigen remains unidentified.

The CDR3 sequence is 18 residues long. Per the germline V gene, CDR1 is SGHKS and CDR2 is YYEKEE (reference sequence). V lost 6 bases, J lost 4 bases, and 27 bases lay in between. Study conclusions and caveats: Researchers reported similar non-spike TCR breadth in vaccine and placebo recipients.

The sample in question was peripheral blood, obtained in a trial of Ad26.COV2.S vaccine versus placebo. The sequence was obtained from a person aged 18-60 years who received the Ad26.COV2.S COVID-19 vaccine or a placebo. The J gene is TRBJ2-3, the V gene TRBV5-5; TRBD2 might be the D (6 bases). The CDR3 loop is CASTRRVGGNIIADTQYF. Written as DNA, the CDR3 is TGTGCCAGCACCCGGCGGGTCGGGGGTAATATAATCGCAGATACGCAGTATTTT.